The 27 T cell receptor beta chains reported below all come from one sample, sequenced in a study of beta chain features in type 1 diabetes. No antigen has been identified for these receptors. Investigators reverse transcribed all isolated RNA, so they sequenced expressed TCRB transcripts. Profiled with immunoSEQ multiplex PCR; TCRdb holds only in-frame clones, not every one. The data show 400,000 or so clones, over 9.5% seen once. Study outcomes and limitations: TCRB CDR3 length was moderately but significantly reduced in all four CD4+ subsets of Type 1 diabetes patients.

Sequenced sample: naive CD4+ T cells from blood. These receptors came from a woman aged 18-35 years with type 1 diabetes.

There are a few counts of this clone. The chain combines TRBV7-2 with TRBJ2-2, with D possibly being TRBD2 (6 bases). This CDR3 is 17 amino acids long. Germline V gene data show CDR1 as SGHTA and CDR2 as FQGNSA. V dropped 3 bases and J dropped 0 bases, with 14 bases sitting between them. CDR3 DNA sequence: TGTGCCAGCAGCTTCCCCATGGGGGGATCGAACACCGGGGAGCTGTTTTTT. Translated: CASSFPMGGSNTGELFF.

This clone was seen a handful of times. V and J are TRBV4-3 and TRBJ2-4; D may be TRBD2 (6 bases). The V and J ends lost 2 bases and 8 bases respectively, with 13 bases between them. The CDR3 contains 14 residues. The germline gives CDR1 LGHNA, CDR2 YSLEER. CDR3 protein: CASSQMRGWDIQYF. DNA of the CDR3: TGCGCCAGCAGCCAAATGCGGGGATGGGACATTCAGTACTTC.

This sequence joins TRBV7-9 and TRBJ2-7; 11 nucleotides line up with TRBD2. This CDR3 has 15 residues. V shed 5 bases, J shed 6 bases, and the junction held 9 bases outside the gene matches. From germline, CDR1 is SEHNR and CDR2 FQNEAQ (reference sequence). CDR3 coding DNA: TGTGCCAGCAGCCCCCAACTAGCGGGAGCCGGCGAGCAGTACTTC. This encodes CASSPQLAGAGEQYF.

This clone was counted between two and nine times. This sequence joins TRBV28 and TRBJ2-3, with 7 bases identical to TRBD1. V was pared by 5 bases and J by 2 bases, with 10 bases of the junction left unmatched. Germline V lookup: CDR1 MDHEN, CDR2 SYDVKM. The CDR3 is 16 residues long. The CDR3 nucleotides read TGTGCCAGCAGTCTCCAACAGGGGAAATTCACAGATACGCAGTATTTT. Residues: CASSLQQGKFTDTQYF.

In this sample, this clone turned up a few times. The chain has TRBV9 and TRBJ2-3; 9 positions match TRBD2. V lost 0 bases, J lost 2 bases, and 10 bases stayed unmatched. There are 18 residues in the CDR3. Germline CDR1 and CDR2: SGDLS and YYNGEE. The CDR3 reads CASSVGVAGALTTDTQYF. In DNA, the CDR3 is TGTGCCAGCAGCGTAGGGGTAGCGGGGGCCCTAACCACAGATACGCAGTATTTT.

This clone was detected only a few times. The CDR3 DNA reads as TGTGCCAGCACCCCGTCCCCTTACGAGCAGTACTTC. This codes for CASTPSPYEQYF. V gene TRBV6-1 combines with J gene TRBJ2-7; D unclear. Per germline, CDR1 MNHNS and CDR2 SASEGT. The CDR3 is 12 residues long. Deletions cut 7 bases from V and 4 bases from J, with 11 bases between.

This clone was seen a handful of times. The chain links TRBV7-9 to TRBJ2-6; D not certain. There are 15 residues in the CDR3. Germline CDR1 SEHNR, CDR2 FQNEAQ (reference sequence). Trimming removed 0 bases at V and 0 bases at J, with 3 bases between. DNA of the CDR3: TGTGCCAGCAGCTTAGCCAGCTCTGGGGCCAACGTCCTGACTTTC. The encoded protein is CASSLASSGANVLTF.

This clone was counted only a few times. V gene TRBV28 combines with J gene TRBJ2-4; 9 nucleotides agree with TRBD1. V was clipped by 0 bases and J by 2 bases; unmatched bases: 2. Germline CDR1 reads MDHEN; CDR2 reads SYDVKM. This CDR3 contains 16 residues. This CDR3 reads CASSLWDRGPKNIQYF. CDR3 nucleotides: TGTGCCAGCAGTTTATGGGACAGGGGCCCCAAAAACATTCAGTACTTC.

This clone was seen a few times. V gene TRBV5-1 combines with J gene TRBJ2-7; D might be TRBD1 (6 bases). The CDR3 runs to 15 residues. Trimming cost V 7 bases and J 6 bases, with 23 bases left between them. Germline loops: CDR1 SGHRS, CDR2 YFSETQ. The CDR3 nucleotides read TGCGCCAGCTCCATTGGGCAGGGGTTAGTTGGCGAGCAGTACTTC. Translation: CASSIGQGLVGEQYF.

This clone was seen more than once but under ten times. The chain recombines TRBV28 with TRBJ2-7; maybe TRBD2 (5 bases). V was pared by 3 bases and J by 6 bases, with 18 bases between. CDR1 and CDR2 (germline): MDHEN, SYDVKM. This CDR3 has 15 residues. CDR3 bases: TGTGCCAGCAGTTTGGGCCCCGGCGGACTCTCCGAGCAGTACTTC. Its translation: CASSLGPGGLSEQYF.

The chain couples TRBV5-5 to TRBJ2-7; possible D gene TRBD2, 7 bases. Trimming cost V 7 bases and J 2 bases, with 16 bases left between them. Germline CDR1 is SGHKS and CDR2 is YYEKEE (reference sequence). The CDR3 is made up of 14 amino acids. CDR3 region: CASGFRGGAYEQYF. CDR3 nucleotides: TGTGCCAGCGGTTTTCGAGGGGGGGCCTACGAGCAGTACTTC.

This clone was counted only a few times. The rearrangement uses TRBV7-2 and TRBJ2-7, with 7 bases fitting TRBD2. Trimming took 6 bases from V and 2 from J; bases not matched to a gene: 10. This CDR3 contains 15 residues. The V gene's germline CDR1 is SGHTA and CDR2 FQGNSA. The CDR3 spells CASRISGTLTYEQYF. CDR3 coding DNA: TGTGCCAGCAGAATCAGCGGGACCCTGACCTACGAGCAGTACTTC.

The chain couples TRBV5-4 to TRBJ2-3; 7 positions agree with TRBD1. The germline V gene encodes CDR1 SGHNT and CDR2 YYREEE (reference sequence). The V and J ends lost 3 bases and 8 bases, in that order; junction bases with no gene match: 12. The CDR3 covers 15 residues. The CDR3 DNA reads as TGTGCCAGCAGCTGGGAGACAGGGTGGCGTGGTACGCAGTATTTT. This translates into CASSWETGWRGTQYF. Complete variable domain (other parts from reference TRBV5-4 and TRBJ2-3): ETGVTQSPTHLIKTRGQQVTLRCSSQSGHNTVSWYQQALGQGPQFIFQYYREEENGRGNFPPRFSGLQFPNYSSELNVNALELDDSALYLCASSWETGWRGTQYFGPGTRLTVL.

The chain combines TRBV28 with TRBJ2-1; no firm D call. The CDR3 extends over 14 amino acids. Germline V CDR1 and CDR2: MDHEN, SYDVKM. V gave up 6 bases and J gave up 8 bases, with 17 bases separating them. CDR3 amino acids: CASSPSGSRDEQFF. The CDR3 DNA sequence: TGTGCCAGCAGCCCCTCCGGGTCCCGGGATGAGCAGTTCTTC.

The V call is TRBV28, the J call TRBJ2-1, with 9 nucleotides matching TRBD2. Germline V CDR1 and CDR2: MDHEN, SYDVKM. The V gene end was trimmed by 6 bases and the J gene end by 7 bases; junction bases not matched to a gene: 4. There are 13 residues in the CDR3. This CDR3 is CASRGLALNEQFF. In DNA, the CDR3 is TGTGCCAGCAGGGGACTAGCCCTAAATGAGCAGTTCTTC.

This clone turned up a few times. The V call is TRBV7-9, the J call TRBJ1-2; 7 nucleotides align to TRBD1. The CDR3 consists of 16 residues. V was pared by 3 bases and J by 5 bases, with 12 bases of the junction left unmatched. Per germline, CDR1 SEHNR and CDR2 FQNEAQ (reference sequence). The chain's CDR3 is CASSFSSPGQSYGYTF. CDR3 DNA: TGTGCCAGCAGCTTTAGTTCCCCGGGACAGTCTTATGGCTACACCTTC.

In DNA form, the CDR3 reads TGTGCCAGCAGCCTAGAGGGGGCGGGGAACACTGAAGCTTTCTTT. It encodes CASSLEGAGNTEAFF. This rearrangement joins TRBV9 to TRBJ1-1; 7 nucleotides line up with TRBD1. V lost 4 bases, J lost 1 base, and 7 bases stayed unmatched. Germline V gene sequence: CDR1 SGDLS, CDR2 YYNGEE. The CDR3 runs to 15 residues.

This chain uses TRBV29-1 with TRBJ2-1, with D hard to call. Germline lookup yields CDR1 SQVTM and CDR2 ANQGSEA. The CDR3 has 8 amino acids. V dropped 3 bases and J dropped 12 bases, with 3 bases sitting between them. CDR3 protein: CSVDGQFF. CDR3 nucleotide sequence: TGCAGCGTTGACGGGCAGTTCTTC.

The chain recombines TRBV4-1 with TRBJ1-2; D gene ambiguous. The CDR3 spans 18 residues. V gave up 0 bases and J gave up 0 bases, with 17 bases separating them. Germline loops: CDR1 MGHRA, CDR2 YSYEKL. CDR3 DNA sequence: TGCGCCAGCAGCCAAGATCCGAGGGAATCGTTCACTAACTATGGCTACACCTTC. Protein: CASSQDPRESFTNYGYTF.

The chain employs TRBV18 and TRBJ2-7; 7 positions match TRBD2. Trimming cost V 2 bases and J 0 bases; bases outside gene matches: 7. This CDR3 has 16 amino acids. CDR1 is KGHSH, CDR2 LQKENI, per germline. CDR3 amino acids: CASSPREGPSSYEQYF. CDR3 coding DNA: TGTGCCAGCTCACCAAGGGAGGGGCCTAGCTCCTACGAGCAGTACTTC. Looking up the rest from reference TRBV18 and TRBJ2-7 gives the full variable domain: NAGVMQNPRHLVRRRGQEARLRCSPMKGHSHVYWYRQLPEEGLKFMVYLQKENIIDESGMPKERFSAEFPKEGPSILRIQQVVRGDSAAYFCASSPREGPSSYEQYFGPGTRLTVT.

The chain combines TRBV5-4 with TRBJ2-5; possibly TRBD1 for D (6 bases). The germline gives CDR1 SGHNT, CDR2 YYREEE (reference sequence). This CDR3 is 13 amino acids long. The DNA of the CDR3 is TGTGCTCTCGCAAAGGGGGAAAAAGAGACCCAGTACTTC. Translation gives CALAKGEKETQYF.

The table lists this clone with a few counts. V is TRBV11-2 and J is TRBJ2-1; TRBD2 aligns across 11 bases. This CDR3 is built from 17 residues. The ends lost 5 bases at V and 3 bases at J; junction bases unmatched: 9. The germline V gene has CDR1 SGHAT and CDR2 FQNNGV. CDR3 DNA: TGTGCCAGCAGCCTCGGGACTAGCGGACTTTTCTACAATGAGCAGTTCTTC. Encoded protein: CASSLGTSGLFYNEQFF.

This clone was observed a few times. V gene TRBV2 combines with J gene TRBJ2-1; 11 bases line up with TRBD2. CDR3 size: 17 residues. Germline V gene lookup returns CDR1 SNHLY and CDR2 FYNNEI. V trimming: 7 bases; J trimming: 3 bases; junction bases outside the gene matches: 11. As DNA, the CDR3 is TGTGCCAGCACTATGAAACGGGGGACTAGCGGCTACAATGAGCAGTTCTTC. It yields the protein CASTMKRGTSGYNEQFF.

The DNA of the CDR3 is TGTGCCAGTAGTAGAGTCCTAGCGGGGGGCTCCTACGAGCAGTACTTC. It codes for CASSRVLAGGSYEQYF. The rearrangement links TRBV19 to TRBJ2-7; 11 nucleotides align to TRBD2. V lost 4 bases and J lost 0; bases outside the gene matches: 5. Germline assignment: CDR1 LNHDA and CDR2 SQIVND (reference sequence). The CDR3 covers 16 residues. Variable domain in full (rest from reference TRBV19 and TRBJ2-7): DGGITQSPKYLFRKEGQNVTLSCEQNLNHDAMYWYRQDPGQGLRLIYYSQIVNDFQKGDIAEGYSVSREKKESFPLTVTSAQKNPTAFYLCASSRVLAGGSYEQYFGPGTRLTVT.

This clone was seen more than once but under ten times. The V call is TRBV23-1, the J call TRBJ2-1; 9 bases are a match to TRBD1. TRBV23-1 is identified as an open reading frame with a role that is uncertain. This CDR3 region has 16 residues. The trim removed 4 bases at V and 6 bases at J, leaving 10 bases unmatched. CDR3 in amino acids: CASSLRAGQGVNEQFF. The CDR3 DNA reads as TGCGCCAGCAGTCTAAGGGCGGGACAGGGCGTCAATGAGCAGTTCTTC.

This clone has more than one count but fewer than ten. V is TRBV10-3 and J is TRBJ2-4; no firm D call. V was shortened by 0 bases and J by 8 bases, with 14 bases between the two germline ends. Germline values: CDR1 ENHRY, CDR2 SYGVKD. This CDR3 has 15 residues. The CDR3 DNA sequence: TGTGCCATCAGTGAGTCGACTGGCCCGGTCGACATTCAGTACTTC. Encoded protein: CAISESTGPVDIQYF.

The CDR3 DNA follows: TGTGCCAGCGGGTCCGAGCTCGGGGTCGCCGAGCAGTACTTC. Encoded protein: CASGSELGVAEQYF. The V call is TRBV6-5, the J call TRBJ2-7; a weak D match, TRBD2 (5 bases). Trimming removed 8 bases from V and 6 bases from J, with 20 bases in between. Germline CDR1 reads MNHEY; CDR2 reads SVGAGI. The CDR3 length is 14 residues.